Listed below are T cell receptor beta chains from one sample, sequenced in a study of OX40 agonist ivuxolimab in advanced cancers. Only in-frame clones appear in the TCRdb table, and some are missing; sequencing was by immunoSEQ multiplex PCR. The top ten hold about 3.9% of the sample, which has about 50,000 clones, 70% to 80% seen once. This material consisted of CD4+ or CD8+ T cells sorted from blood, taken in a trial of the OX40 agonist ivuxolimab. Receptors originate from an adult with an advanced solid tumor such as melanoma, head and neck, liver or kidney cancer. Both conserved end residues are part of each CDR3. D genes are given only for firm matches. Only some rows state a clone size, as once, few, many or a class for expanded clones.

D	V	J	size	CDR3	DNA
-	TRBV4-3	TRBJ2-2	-	CASSQQGNTGELFF	TGCGCCAGCAGCCAACAGGGGAACACCGGGGAGCTGTTTTTT
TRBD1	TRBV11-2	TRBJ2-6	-	CASSLRLGDRASGANVLTF	TGTGCCAGCAGCTTGAGGTTAGGTGACAGGGCATCTGGGGCCAACGTCCTGACTTTC
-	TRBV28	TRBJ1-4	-	CASSLRQTLNEKLFF	TGTGCCAGCAGCTTAAGACAGACTCTTAATGAAAAACTGTTTTTT
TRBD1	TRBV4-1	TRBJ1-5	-	CASTFDRVRNQPQHF	TGCGCCAGCACTTTCGACAGGGTGAGAAATCAGCCCCAGCATTTT
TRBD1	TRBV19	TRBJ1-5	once	CASSPGTVLNQPQHF	TGTGCCAGTAGCCCCGGGACAGTCCTTAATCAGCCCCAGCATTTT
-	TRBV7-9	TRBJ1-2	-	CASSLEGRNTF	TGTGCCAGCAGCTTAGAAGGGCGGAACACCTTC
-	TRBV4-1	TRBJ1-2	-	CASSQGSQSYGYTF	TGCGCCAGCAGCCAAGGTAGTCAGTCCTACGGCTACACCTTC
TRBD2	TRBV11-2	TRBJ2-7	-	CASSLEGLAYPYEQYF	TGTGCCAGCAGCTTAGAGGGACTAGCGTATCCCTACGAGCAGTACTTC
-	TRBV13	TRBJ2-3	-	CASSLGLSTDTQYF	TGTGCCAGCAGCCTGGGACTTAGCACAGATACGCAGTATTTT
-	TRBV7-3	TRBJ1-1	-	CASGQGSNTEAFF	TGTGCCAGCGGGCAGGGGTCGAACACTGAAGCTTTCTTT